Shown below are 5 T cell receptor beta chains from a single sample sequenced in a study of cytomegalovirus exposure and HLA in healthy donors. PCR involved 60 Vbeta and 13 Jbeta primers. Some clones are missing from TCRdb's copy, which holds only in-frame ones; the method was immunoSEQ multiplex PCR. The sample holds approximately 200,000 clones; about four fifths are singletons and the top ten take approximately 1.4%. The sequenced sample consisted of PBMCs. These TCRs come from a girl between 5 and 17 years old in good health and CMV-seropositive.

The chain is built from TRBV7-9 and TRBJ1-4; a possible D gene is TRBD1 (6 bases). CDR1 and CDR2 (germline): SEHNR, FQNEAQ (reference sequence). CDR3 size: 18 residues. V was shortened by 3 bases and J by 0 bases, with 17 bases between the two germline ends. CDR3 sequence (DNA): TGTGCCAGCAGCTTCGCCACGGGACAAACTGCAACTAATGAAAAACTGTTTTTT. Its translation is CASSFATGQTATNEKLFF.

The chain employs TRBV6-5 and TRBJ1-6; D is undetermined. The CDR3 totals 11 residues. Germline loops: CDR1 MNHEY, CDR2 SVGAGI. Between the trimmed V and J ends, which lost 6 bases and 14 bases, there was a span of 11 bases. Written as DNA, the CDR3 is TGTGCCAGCAGCTGGGCGGGGACCCTCCACTTT. Residues: CASSWAGTLHF.

The rearrangement links TRBV7-2 to TRBJ1-2; TRBD1 matches 8 bases. The germline V gene has CDR1 SGHTA and CDR2 FQGNSA. The CDR3 loop spans 16 amino acids. Trimming removed 5 bases from V and 5 bases from J; junction bases left unmatched: 13. CDR3 nucleotides: TGTGCCAGCAGCCAGGGGAGGGGACAGGACTTTTATGGCTACACCTTC. Its translation: CASSQGRGQDFYGYTF. The whole variable domain, filled in from reference TRBV7-2 and TRBJ1-2, reads GAGVSQSPSNKVTEKGKDVELRCDPISGHTALYWYRQSLGQGLEFLIYFQGNSAPDKSGLPSDRFSAERTGGSVSTLTIQRTQQEDSAVYLCASSQGRGQDFYGYTFGSGTRLTVV.

This clone has a handful of counts. The rearrangement joins TRBV10-1 to TRBJ2-5; D unresolved. Trimming took off 0 bases at V and 1 base at J, with 3 bases between the two ends. The CDR3 is 13 residues long. The germline gives CDR1 WNHNN, CDR2 SYGVQD (reference sequence). This chain's CDR3 is CASSESVQETQYF. The CDR3 DNA is TGCGCCAGCAGTGAGTCCGTCCAAGAGACCCAGTACTTC.

The chain links TRBV13 to TRBJ1-1; 11 nucleotides match TRBD1. The CDR3 totals 17 residues. Germline lookup yields CDR1 PRHDT and CDR2 FYEKMQ (reference sequence). After removal of 5 bases from V and 6 bases from J, the junction contained 14 bases not matched to a gene. The CDR3 sequence is CASSRTGGSPEGPEAFF. The CDR3 DNA sequence: TGTGCCAGCAGCAGGACAGGGGGCTCCCCCGAAGGCCCTGAAGCTTTCTTT.